This T cell receptor beta chain is drawn from a study of T-cell reconstitution after alpha-beta-depleted transplantation in children. This CDR3 region has 12 residues. CDR1 and CDR2 (germline): SQVTM, ANQGSEA. V lost 7 bases and J 4 bases, leaving 13 bases between the germline ends. The study's findings and limits: Some patients showed high day-60 TCRbeta diversity, which derived from surviving recipient T cells and thymic progenitors. Approximately two months post-transplant, alpha-beta T cells reportedly originated from several hundred expanded graft clones.

This clonotype was seen many times. No antigen is known for it. A TCRbeta library incorporating unique molecular identifiers was prepared. TCRdb used MiXCR to reprocess the PCR reads, holding one entry per CDR3 protein. This sample has just under 150,000 distinct CDR3 sequences; around 8.5% occur once, and the top ten carry about a sixth. This specimen consisted of PBMCs, mostly from graft donor cells, obtained 180 days after TCRalphabeta/CD19-depleted stem cell transplant. The chain links TRBV29-1 to TRBJ1-1, with a possible D match to TRBD1 (6 bases). The origin of this receptor is a female patient aged 2-15 years who had a stem cell transplant for congenital amegakaryocytic thrombocytopenia, so the T cells may come from the graft donor. The CDR3 protein is CSGGRFGTEAFF. In DNA form, the CDR3 reads TGCAGCGGGGGGCGATTTGGCACTGAAGCTTTCTTT.